This T cell receptor (beta chain) comes out of a study of cytomegalovirus exposure and HLA in healthy donors. The V and J ends lost 4 bases and 10 bases respectively, with 14 bases between them. The germline V gene encodes CDR1 LNHDA and CDR2 SQIVND (reference sequence). The CDR3 contains 14 residues. This clone was found a few times. Primers included in the PCR were 60 Vbeta and 13 Jbeta primers. Clones were sequenced by immunoSEQ multiplex PCR, and TCRdb holds only the in-frame ones, with some missing. The data contain about 130,000 clones, roughly 85% of them singletons. The gene calls are TRBV19 and TRBJ1-6, with D unresolved. The receptor was isolated from a man younger than 35 in good health and CMV-seropositive. Sample: PBMCs. The CDR3 sequence is CASSTLGLESPLHF. The CDR3 region has the DNA TGTGCCAGTAGTACCCTTGGACTCGAATCACCCCTCCACTTT. Looking up the rest from reference TRBV19 and TRBJ1-6 gives the full variable domain: DGGITQSPKYLFRKEGQNVTLSCEQNLNHDAMYWYRQDPGQGLRLIYYSQIVNDFQKGDIAEGYSVSREKKESFPLTVTSAQKNPTAFYLCASSTLGLESPLHFGNGTRLTVT.